This paragraph reports one T cell receptor (beta chain). This specimen comes from a study of blood T cell repertoires in COVID-19. The protocol was immunoSEQ multiplex PCR, while the TCRdb copy is restricted to in-frame clones and leaves out a portion. The sample has more than 350,000 clones; about 88% are singletons. The CDR3 length is 13 residues. V gave up 5 bases and J gave up 3 bases, with 11 bases separating them. Looked up from germline, CDR1 is SGDLS and CDR2 is YYNGEE. J is TRBJ1-1 and V is TRBV9; D is unclear. The receptor was derived from a woman under 30 who had been exposed to COVID-19. The specimen was PBMCs or T cells enriched from blood (not recorded which). CDR3 DNA sequence: TGTGCCAGCAGTGACGGAGGGTACACTGAAGCTTTCTTT. Protein: CASSDGGYTEAFF.